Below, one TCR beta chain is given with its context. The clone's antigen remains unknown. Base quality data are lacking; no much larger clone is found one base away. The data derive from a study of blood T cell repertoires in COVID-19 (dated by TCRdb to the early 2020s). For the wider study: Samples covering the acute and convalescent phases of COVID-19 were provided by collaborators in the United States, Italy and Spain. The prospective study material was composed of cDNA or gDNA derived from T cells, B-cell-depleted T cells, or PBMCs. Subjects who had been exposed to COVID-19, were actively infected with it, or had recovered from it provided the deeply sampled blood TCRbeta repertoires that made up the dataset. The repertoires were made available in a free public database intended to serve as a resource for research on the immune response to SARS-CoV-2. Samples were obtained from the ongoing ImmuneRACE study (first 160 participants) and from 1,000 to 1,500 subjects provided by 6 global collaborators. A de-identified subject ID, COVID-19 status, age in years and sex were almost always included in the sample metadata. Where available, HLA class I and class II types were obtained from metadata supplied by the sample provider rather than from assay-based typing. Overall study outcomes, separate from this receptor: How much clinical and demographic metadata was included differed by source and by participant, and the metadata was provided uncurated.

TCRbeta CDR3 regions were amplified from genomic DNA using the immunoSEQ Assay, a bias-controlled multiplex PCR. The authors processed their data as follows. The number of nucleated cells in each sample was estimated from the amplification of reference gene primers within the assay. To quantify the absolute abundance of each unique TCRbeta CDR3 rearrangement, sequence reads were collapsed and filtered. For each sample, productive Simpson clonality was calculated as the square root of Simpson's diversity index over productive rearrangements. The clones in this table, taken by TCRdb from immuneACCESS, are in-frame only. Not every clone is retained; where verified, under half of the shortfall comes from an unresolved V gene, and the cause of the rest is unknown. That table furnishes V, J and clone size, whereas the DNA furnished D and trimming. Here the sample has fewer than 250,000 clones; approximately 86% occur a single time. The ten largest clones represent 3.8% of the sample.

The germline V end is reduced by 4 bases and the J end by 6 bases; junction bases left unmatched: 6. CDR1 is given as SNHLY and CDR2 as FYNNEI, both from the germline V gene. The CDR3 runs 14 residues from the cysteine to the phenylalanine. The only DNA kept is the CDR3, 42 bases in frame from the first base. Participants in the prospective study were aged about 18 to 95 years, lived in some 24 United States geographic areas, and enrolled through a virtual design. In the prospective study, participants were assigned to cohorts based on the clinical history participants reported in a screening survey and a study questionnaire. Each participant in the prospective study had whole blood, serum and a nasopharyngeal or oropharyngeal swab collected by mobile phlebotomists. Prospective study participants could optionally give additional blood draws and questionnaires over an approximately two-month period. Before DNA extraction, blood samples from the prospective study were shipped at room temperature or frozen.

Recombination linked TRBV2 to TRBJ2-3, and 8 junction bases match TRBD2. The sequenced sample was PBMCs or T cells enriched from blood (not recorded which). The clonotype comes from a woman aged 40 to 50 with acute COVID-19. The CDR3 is CASSAGGTQDTQYF. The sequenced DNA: TGTGCCAGCAGTGCGGGAGGGACTCAGGATACGCAGTATTTT.